The entry that follows covers one T cell receptor beta chain sequence. Its target is unknown. The data derive from a study of vaccination effects on CD4 cells after COVID-19. TCRdb keeps only in-frame clones here, not all; method: immunoSEQ multiplex PCR. This table has 65,000 to 90,000 clones, around 81% appearing once. Prior to sequencing, the ViraFEST assay stimulated PBMC with viral peptide pools, which expanded the antigen-specific CD4+ T cells. Cultured cells yielded isolated CD4+ T cells after nine to ten days. The healthy vaccine recipients, who had no prior SARS-CoV-2 infection, showed negative nucleocapsid antibodies. Cultures got half-medium changes with IL-2 on days 3 and 7. The CDR3 extends over 17 amino acids. Germline-derived CDR1 and CDR2 are MDHEN and SYDVKM. Trimming took 6 bases from V and 2 from J; bases not matched to a gene: 12.

The chain recombines TRBV28 with TRBJ1-2; 10 bases are shared with TRBD1. This specimen consisted of CD4+ T cells from PBMCs cultured with SARS-CoV-2 spike peptides, obtained before COVID-19 vaccination. The receptor was derived from a human donor who received a COVID-19 vaccine. The CDR3 reads CASSYPGQGSKNYGYTF. The CDR3 bases are TGTGCCAGCAGCTATCCGGGACAGGGGTCGAAGAACTATGGCTACACCTTC.